The clone carrying this TCR beta chain occurred a few times. The data are from a study of early T cells in non-severe SARS-CoV-2 infection. Each CDR3 protein gets one entry after TCRdb re-called the 5' RACE reads with MiXCR. The table includes approximately 83,000 distinct CDR3 sequences, 11% to 15% detected once. V shed 3 bases and J shed 9 bases, with 12 bases lying between them. The length of the CDR3 is 13 residues. Germline V CDR1 and CDR2: LNHDA, SQIVND (reference sequence). The V gene is TRBV19, the J gene TRBJ1-5; D uncertain. This receptor was obtained from an adult who was a healthcare worker with PCR-confirmed SARS-CoV-2 infection or an uninfected control (not recorded which). The sequenced sample consisted of whole blood. The CDR3 DNA is TGTGCCAGTAGTATTAATGCGGACGGGCCCCAGCATTTT. This sequence encodes CASSINADGPQHF.